What follows are 23 T cell receptor beta chains derived from one specimen sequenced in a study of T cell responses to AZD1222 COVID-19 vaccine. Assay used: immunoSEQ multiplex PCR; TCRdb lists only in-frame clones, some missing. Here the sample spans under 120,000 clones, approximately 90% being singletons. Specimen: peripheral blood, collected 28 days after the second AZD1222 dose. Source of these receptors: an adult who received the AZD1222 COVID-19 vaccine.

The J gene is TRBJ2-3, the V gene TRBV19; D remains unclear. This CDR3 spans 14 amino acids. Germline CDR1 reads LNHDA; CDR2 reads SQIVND (reference sequence). V gave up 0 bases and J gave up 2 bases, with 6 bases separating them. CDR3 DNA sequence: TGTGCCAGTAGTATAGATTCGAACACAGATACGCAGTATTTT. Translating gives CASSIDSNTDTQYF.

Concerning this clone: At one of its ends the junction is not consistent with the germline gene, which may arise from a read error. The rearrangement links TRBV12-3 or TRBV12-4 to TRBJ1-1; D is perhaps TRBD1 (5 bases). CDR3 length equals 12 residues. The DNA of the CDR3 is TGTGCCAGCAGTCGCTGGCCCGCCAGCGGGGGCTTT. This translates into CASSRWPASGGF.

This rearrangement joins TRBV19 to TRBJ1-6, with TRBD1 as a possible D gene (5 bases). The V gene lost 5 bases and the J gene lost 5 bases, with 13 bases spanning the gap. The germline gives CDR1 LNHDA, CDR2 SQIVND (reference sequence). The CDR3 loop spans 15 amino acids. CDR3 nucleotides: TGTGCCAGTAGTGCGCAGGGACCGAATAATTCACCCCTCCACTTT. Translated: CASSAQGPNNSPLHF.

As DNA, the CDR3 is TGTGCCAGCAGTGTGTTGGGGGCTGGTCAGCCCCAGCATTTT. Its translation is CASSVLGAGQPQHF. The gene calls are TRBV2 and TRBJ1-5; possibly TRBD1 for D (6 bases). Trimming took 4 bases from V and 6 from J, leaving 13 bases between them. The germline V gene encodes CDR1 SNHLY and CDR2 FYNNEI. There are 14 residues in the CDR3.

The chain links TRBV29-1 to TRBJ2-2; the D gene is possibly TRBD2 (7 bases). This CDR3 is 14 amino acids long. Germline V gene sequence: CDR1 SQVTM, CDR2 ANQGSEA. Trimming cost V 7 bases and J 7 bases, with 19 bases left between them. This CDR3 is CSGVFRGAGGELFF. In nucleotides, the CDR3 is TGCAGCGGGGTATTTCGGGGGGCCGGCGGGGAGCTGTTTTTT.

This clone was counted once. The V and J genes are TRBV5-4 and TRBJ1-4; 10 bases agree with TRBD1. This CDR3 is built from 16 residues. V dropped 3 bases and J dropped 7; count of bases not matched to a gene: 9. Per germline, CDR1 SGHNT and CDR2 YYREEE (reference sequence). The CDR3 DNA reads as TGTGCCAGCAGCTGGGGCCCGACAGGGGGCGGTGAAAAACTGTTTTTT. It codes for CASSWGPTGGGEKLFF.

The chain combines TRBV6-5 with TRBJ2-5, with TRBD2 matching over 10 bases. The CDR3 totals 15 residues. Germline CDR1 is MNHEY and CDR2 is SVGAGI. V shed 7 bases and J 4 bases; nucleotides not matched to a gene: 9. CDR3 sequence: CASNTGRTSGETQYF. The CDR3 DNA reads TGTGCCAGCAACACCGGGCGGACTAGCGGAGAGACCCAGTACTTC.

The J gene is TRBJ2-7, the V gene TRBV4-1; TRBD2 matches 8 bases. Germline values: CDR1 MGHRA, CDR2 YSYEKL. The CDR3 consists of 15 residues. The ends lost 1 base at V and 1 base at J; junction bases unmatched: 3. In DNA form, the CDR3 reads TGCGCCAGCAGCCAAGTGAGCGGGAGTTCCTACGAGCAGTACTTC. This translates into CASSQVSGSSYEQYF.

In its sample, this clone is medium-sized. This chain uses TRBV24-1 with TRBJ1-2; 8 bases line up with TRBD1. The CDR3 runs to 16 residues. The germline gives CDR1 KGHDR, CDR2 SFDVKD. V shed 1 base, J shed 8 bases, and the junction held 11 bases outside the gene matches. In DNA form, the CDR3 reads TGTGCCACCAGTGATTTTAAGAACAGGGGGGAATCAGGCTACACCTTC. This sequence encodes CATSDFKNRGESGYTF.

The chain couples TRBV28 to TRBJ2-1; no reliable D call. Germline-derived CDR1 and CDR2 are MDHEN and SYDVKM. Trimming removed 3 bases at V and 6 bases at J, with 12 bases between. The CDR3 is 14 amino acids. The CDR3, as DNA: TGTGCCAGCAGTTTGGCGGCCGCCCGCAATGAGCAGTTCTTC. Encoded protein: CASSLAAARNEQFF.

J is TRBJ2-5 and V is TRBV15; 8 bases are shared with TRBD1. Germline assignment: CDR1 LNHNV and CDR2 YYDKDF (reference sequence). The trim removed 2 bases at V and 2 bases at J, leaving 4 bases unmatched. This CDR3 spans 15 amino acids. The DNA of the CDR3 is TGTGCCACCAGCAGACAGGGGGCTTCGCAAGAGACCCAGTACTTC. This translates into CATSRQGASQETQYF.

This chain joins TRBV5-4 and TRBJ1-2; D ambiguous. In germline, CDR1 is SGHNT, CDR2 YYREEE (reference sequence). The CDR3 contains 12 residues. V lost 0 bases, J lost 8 bases, and 8 bases lay in between. CDR3 bases: TGTGCCAGCAGCTTGGGGATCGAAGGCTACACCTTC. This sequence encodes CASSLGIEGYTF. The whole variable domain, filled in from reference TRBV5-4 and TRBJ1-2, reads ETGVTQSPTHLIKTRGQQVTLRCSSQSGHNTVSWYQQALGQGPQFIFQYYREEENGRGNFPPRFSGLQFPNYSSELNVNALELDDSALYLCASSLGIEGYTFGSGTRLTVV.

This clone was seen a handful of times. The V call is TRBV7-6, the J call TRBJ1-2; maybe TRBD1 (6 bases). The germline V gene encodes CDR1 SGHVS and CDR2 FNYEAQ. V gave up 1 base and J gave up 2 bases, with 11 bases separating them. The CDR3 is 15 residues long. DNA for the CDR3: TGTGCCAGCAGCTTAGATCTGGGGGCGAACTATGGCTACACCTTC. It is translated as CASSLDLGANYGYTF.

The CDR3 DNA is TGTGCCAGCAGCTTAGTCCCTGGGGGTGGGCAGCCCCAGCATTTT. Its protein is CASSLVPGGGQPQHF. V gene TRBV11-2 combines with J gene TRBJ1-5; D might be TRBD1 (5 bases). The CDR3 is made up of 15 amino acids. The V gene lost 1 base and the J gene lost 7 bases, with 14 bases spanning the gap. The germline V gene encodes CDR1 SGHAT and CDR2 FQNNGV.

CDR3 nucleotide sequence: TGCGCCAGCAGTGTCGCAGGGTACGGAAACACCATATATTTT. Its translation is CASSVAGYGNTIYF. The chain employs TRBV5-1 and TRBJ1-3, with D perhaps TRBD1 (5 bases). The CDR3 has 14 residues. V was clipped by 5 bases and J by 4 bases, with 13 bases between them. Germline assignment: CDR1 SGHRS and CDR2 YFSETQ.

The rearrangement joins TRBV7-5 to TRBJ1-3. TRBV7-5 corresponds to a pseudogene. This CDR3 contains 15 residues. CDR3 sequence: CVRSCLDGDGNTIYF. CDR3 coding DNA: TGTGTCAGAAGCTGCTTGGACGGTGATGGAAACACCATATATTTT.

The chain combines TRBV11-3 with TRBJ1-5; D is undetermined. The CDR3 spans 9 residues. The germline CDR1 and CDR2 sequences are SGHNT and YENEEA. V shed 5 bases and J shed 16 bases, with 9 bases lying between them. CDR3 in DNA: TGTGCCAGCAGCCCCCCGGGTCATTTT. Its translation is CASSPPGHF.

This rearrangement joins TRBV7-2 to TRBJ2-7; the D gene is possibly TRBD1 (6 bases). This CDR3 is built from 14 residues. Germline assignment: CDR1 SGHTA and CDR2 FQGNSA. V dropped 3 bases and J dropped 3 bases, with 12 bases sitting between them. CDR3 sequence reads: CASSFRRGIYEQYF. The CDR3 DNA reads as TGTGCCAGCAGCTTCCGCAGGGGAATCTACGAGCAGTACTTC.

The CDR3: CASSLRPSRTSGSTDTQYF. As DNA, the CDR3 is TGTGCCAGCAGCTTACGCCCGAGCCGGACTAGCGGGAGCACAGATACGCAGTATTTT. The chain links TRBV7-3 to TRBJ2-3; 11 nucleotides agree with TRBD2. Germline CDR1 reads SGHTA; CDR2 reads FQGTGA. The CDR3 contains 19 residues. V shed 2 bases and J 0 bases; nucleotides not matched to a gene: 10.

The V gene is TRBV4-2, the J gene TRBJ2-2; 7 bases are shared with TRBD2. CDR1 and CDR2 (germline): LGHNA, YNFKEQ. There are 15 residues in the CDR3. Germline trimming cut 5 bases from V and 8 bases from J; bases unmatched to any gene: 11. The chain's CDR3 is CASSYDRTSLGELFF. The CDR3 coding sequence is TGTGCCAGCAGCTATGATCGGACTAGTTTAGGGGAGCTGTTTTTT.

The J gene is TRBJ1-5, the V gene TRBV3-1 (or the pseudogene TRBV3-2), with D unresolved. The CDR3 contains 13 residues. V dropped 0 bases and J dropped 5 bases, with 5 bases sitting between them. The germline CDR1 and CDR2 sequences are LGHDT and YNNKEL (reference sequence). As DNA, the CDR3 is TGTGCCAGCAGCCAAGAAGGGTATCAGCCCCAGCATTTT. Its protein product is CASSQEGYQPQHF.

This clone was recorded once. This sequence joins TRBV5-6 and TRBJ1-6; D gene unclear. The CDR3 consists of 12 residues. Germline-derived CDR1 and CDR2 are SGHDT and YYEEEE. V was pared by 7 bases and J by 4 bases, with 6 bases between. Here the CDR3 reads CASGQYNSPLHF. CDR3 in DNA: TGTGCCAGCGGGCAGTATAATTCACCCCTCCACTTT.

This clone appeared once. V and J are TRBV5-3 and TRBJ2-6; D is unresolved. TRBV5-3 is flagged as an ORF with uncertain function. This CDR3 is 17 amino acids long. V lost 0 bases, J lost 0 bases, and 10 bases lay in between. For the CDR3, the DNA is TGTGCCAGAAGCTTGGAGGGATCCGCCTCTGGGGCCAACGTCCTGACTTTC. This gives the protein CARSLEGSASGANVLTF.